What follows describes a single T cell receptor (beta chain). The antigen this receptor binds is unknown. No base quality information exists; no much larger clone differs at one position. For commercial TCRB immunosequencing, about 500 nanograms of biopsy DNA were submitted for each sample. A two-step, amplification bias-controlled multiplex PCR was used by Adaptive Biotechnology to amplify CDR3 regions from genomic DNA. Primers covering every V and J gene segment were used in the first PCR, while barcodes and Illumina adapters were added in the second PCR. An Illumina instrument was used to sequence the CDR3 libraries. In the paper's pipeline: The analysis used both the pipelines supplied by the vendor and custom analysis of the raw data in R/Bioconductor with R version 3.3.0. Clonality, which ranges from 0 to 1, was calculated as the inverse of the normalised Shannon entropy across all productive clones. The repertoire share taken up by the top 100 clones defined high-frequency clones, and only clones that passed a 95% confidence test were kept. Repertoire diversity was measured with the Simpson index, and overlap between samples was measured with the Morisita-Horn index. Not all clones reach the TCRdb copy of this immuneACCESS table, which keeps in-frame sequences only. Checked studies attribute under half of the gap to unresolved V genes and leave the rest unexplained. V, J and clone size derive from that table, while D and trimming were established from the DNA sequence. The sample yields fewer than 15,000 clones; around 72% were counted once. The ten largest clonotypes hold over 4% of the sample.

The sample's time point, from its label and the paper: neoterminal ileum biopsy at postoperative endoscopy, about 6 months after surgery. Adults with ileal or ileocolonic Crohn's disease and an indication for ileocolonic resection were eligible for inclusion. Whole ileal mucosal biopsies were stored frozen at -80°C before DNA extraction. A TRizol-based method was used to extract genomic DNA from the frozen whole biopsies, and the DNA was quantified with a NanoDrop 2000 spectrophotometer. The sample comes from a study of T cell repertoires in ileal Crohn's disease (dated by TCRdb to 2018 to 2020). Study-level background: At the time of surgery, about a third of patients were active smokers, and the median duration of disease was around eight years. Postoperative therapy was given to about half of the patients, with thiopurines administered to over 10 patients and anti-TNF agents administered to some 17 patients. The study was conducted in parallel with a multicentre cohort built to find predictors of early endoscopic recurrence after ileocolonic resection. Endoscopic postoperative recurrence was defined as a Rutgeerts score above i0. M6 samples were neoterminal ileum biopsies taken at postoperative colonoscopy. Every patient underwent surgery because of a complication, which was stricturing disease in about 60% and penetrating disease in 39%. TCR repertoire analysis was performed in some 60 Crohn's disease patients drawn from a prospective multicentre cohort. The study sequenced 150 to 200 mucosal samples from 55 or so patients, taken at several locations on the surgical specimen and at postoperative endoscopy.

The germline ends are 12 bases apart after V is trimmed by 8 bases and J by 4 bases. The germline V gene (reference sequence) provides CDR1 MNHEY and CDR2 SMNVEV. The CDR3 runs 13 amino acids, cysteine and phenylalanine included. The only DNA kept is the CDR3, 39 bases in frame from the first base. The research as a whole found: Compared with CD4 T cells, sorted CD8 T cells held more high-frequency clones, which suggests that the mucosal expansions were mostly CD8. A significantly higher proportion of clonal expansions was observed in active smokers at surgery than in non-smokers (approximately 26% vs 17%, p=0.02). Higher high-frequency clone percentages at surgery were associated with endoscopic recurrence; all patients with clonality above 26.8% (18/57) had recurrence. Within the first year after surgery, the timing of postoperative endoscopy varied, and the median delay was around 6.7 months. Mucosal CD4 and CD8 T cells were sorted and sequenced only in a subgroup of patients, the size of which was not stated.

Material: ileal tissue. Rearrangement joined TRBV27 to TRBJ1-5, with the D gene not confidently named. This receptor was identified in an adult with Crohn's disease. The CDR3 region reads CASSPRLNQPQHF. In nucleotides, the sequence is TGTGCCAGCTCCCCCCGGCTAAATCAGCCCCAGCATTTT.